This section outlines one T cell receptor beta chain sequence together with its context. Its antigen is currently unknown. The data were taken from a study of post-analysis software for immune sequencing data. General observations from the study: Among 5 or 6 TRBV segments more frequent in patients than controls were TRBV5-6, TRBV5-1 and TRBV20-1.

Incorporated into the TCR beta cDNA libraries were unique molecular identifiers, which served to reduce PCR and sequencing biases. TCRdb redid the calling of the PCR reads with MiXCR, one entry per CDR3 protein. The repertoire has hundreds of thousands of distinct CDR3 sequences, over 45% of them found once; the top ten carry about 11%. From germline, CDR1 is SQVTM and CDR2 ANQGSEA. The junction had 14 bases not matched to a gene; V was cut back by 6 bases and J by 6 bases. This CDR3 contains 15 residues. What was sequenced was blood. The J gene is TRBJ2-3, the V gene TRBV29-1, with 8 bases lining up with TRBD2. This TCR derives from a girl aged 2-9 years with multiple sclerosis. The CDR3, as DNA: TGCAGCGTGGGTCAAGCGGGGGAAGCCGCGGATACGCAGTATTTT. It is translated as CSVGQAGEAADTQYF.